Below, 21 T cell receptor beta chains from the same sample are listed, as sequenced in a study of blood T cell repertoires in COVID-19. Clones were read by immunoSEQ multiplex PCR, and TCRdb kept only the in-frame ones, dropping some. The data contain more than 350,000 clones, 70% to 90% of them singletons. What was sequenced was peripheral blood. All receptors derive from a woman in her twenties or thirties with COVID-19, enrolled during active disease.

The V and J genes are TRBV27 and TRBJ2-1, with 7 bases identical to TRBD2. Germline trimming cut 8 bases from V and 6 bases from J; bases unmatched to any gene: 13. The CDR3 totals 15 residues. CDR1 is MNHEY, CDR2 SMNVEV, per germline (reference sequence). DNA for the CDR3: TGTGCCAGCTACTTGGGGGGGATAGGTAGCAATGAGCAGTTCTTC. Amino acid sequence: CASYLGGIGSNEQFF.

This clone was seen a single time. This rearrangement joins TRBV21-1 to TRBJ2-5; no check of the table's D call, TRBD1, against the DNA was made. TRBV21-1 is marked as a pseudogene. This CDR3 has 14 residues. CDR3 sequence (DNA): TGTGCCAGCAGCAACGAGACAGGGGAAGAGACCCAGTACTTC. Amino acid sequence: CASSNETGEETQYF.

V usage is TRBV13 and J usage is TRBJ2-7, with D perhaps matching TRBD2 (7 bases). The CDR3 covers 15 residues. Germline V gives CDR1 PRHDT, CDR2 FYEKMQ (reference sequence). Trimming took off 1 base at V and 6 bases at J, with 16 bases between the two ends. The CDR3 coding sequence is TGTGCCAGCAGCTTAGCCGGGGGGCGCCTGGGCGAGCAGTACTTC. This gives the protein CASSLAGGRLGEQYF.

The chain links TRBV6-5 to TRBJ2-7, with D uncertain. The length of the CDR3 is 14 residues. The V and J ends lost 0 bases and 5 bases respectively, with 11 bases between them. Germline CDR1 MNHEY, CDR2 SVGAGI. The DNA for the CDR3 is TGTGCCAGCAGTTACTCTCGTTCCGGTGACGAGCAGTACGTC. Its protein product is CASSYSRSGDEQYV.

V usage is TRBV5-8 and J usage is TRBJ2-7; a possible D gene is TRBD1 (5 bases). The CDR3 contains 17 residues. With 1 base removed from V and 0 bases from J, the gap between germline ends came to 17 bases. CDR1 is SGHTS and CDR2 is YDEGEE in the germline V gene. The CDR3 sequence is CASSLNLGRATSYEQYV. Here the CDR3 DNA reads TGTGCCAGCAGCTTGAATTTGGGCAGGGCCACCTCCTACGAGCAGTACGTC.

The chain combines TRBV11-2 with TRBJ1-2; D remains ambiguous. Trimming pared 0 bases from V and 8 bases from J, leaving 7 bases between. Looked up from germline, CDR1 is SGHAT and CDR2 is FQNNGV. The CDR3 is made up of 12 amino acids. The CDR3 bases are TGTGCCAGCAGCTTAGATCCGGGAGGCTACACCTTC. Amino acid sequence: CASSLDPGGYTF.

J is TRBJ2-5 and V is TRBV6-6; D is ambiguous. V lost 6 bases and J lost 5, with 16 bases in between. The CDR3 length is 14 residues. Per germline, CDR1 MNHNY and CDR2 SVGAGI (reference sequence). The CDR3 DNA sequence: TGTGCCAGCAGCCCCTTAGTTCCCGGGGAGACCCAGTACTTC. This codes for CASSPLVPGETQYF.

V usage is TRBV6-5 and J usage is TRBJ2-7; possible D gene TRBD1, 6 bases. CDR3 size: 14 residues. The V end lost 4 bases, the J end lost 2 bases, and 12 bases lay between the germline ends. Germline V CDR1 and CDR2: MNHEY, SVGAGI. The CDR3, as DNA: TGTGCCAGCAGTTCCGACAGGAACGCCTACGAGCAGTACTTC. As protein: CASSSDRNAYEQYF.

This clone was seen only a few times. The chain carries TRBV2 and TRBJ1-2; no clear D gene. The ends were cut back, 2 bases at V and 2 bases at J, with 15 bases in the middle. Germline CDR1 is SNHLY and CDR2 is FYNNEI. The CDR3 loop spans 16 amino acids. This CDR3 is CASSEFSTASNYGYTF. DNA for the CDR3: TGTGCCAGCAGTGAATTTTCGACTGCCTCAAACTATGGCTACACCTTC. Full variable domain (missing parts from reference TRBV2 and TRBJ1-2): EPEVTQTPSHQVTQMGQEVILRCVPISNHLYFYWYRQILGQKVEFLVSFYNNEISEKSEIFDDQFSVERPDGSNFTLKIRSTKLEDSAMYFCASSEFSTASNYGYTFGSGTRLTVV.

The CDR3: CASSFFPGRNTGELFF. The CDR3, as DNA: TGTGCCAGCAGCTTTTTTCCGGGGAGGAACACCGGGGAGCTGTTTTTT. The V call is TRBV11-2, the J call TRBJ2-2; possible D gene TRBD2, 5 bases. Trimming shortened V by 3 bases and J by 1 base, and 12 bases separated the two germline ends. Looked up from germline, CDR1 is SGHAT and CDR2 is FQNNGV. The CDR3 has 16 residues.

V and J are TRBV5-5 and TRBJ1-1; weak D call: TRBD1 (5 bases). CDR3 length: 12 residues. V dropped 3 bases and J dropped 11 bases, with 14 bases sitting between them. Germline values: CDR1 SGHKS, CDR2 YYEKEE (reference sequence). CDR3 bases: TGTGCCAGCAGCTCAACCGGGGCGGGGGCTTTCTTT. Protein product: CASSSTGAGAFF.

The chain uses TRBV5-6 and TRBJ2-7; D remains unclear. Per the germline V gene, CDR1 is SGHDT and CDR2 is YYEEEE. V was cut by 3 bases and J by 2 bases, with 3 bases left in between. The CDR3 totals 11 residues. CDR3 sequence reads: CASSSTYEQYF. The CDR3 DNA reads as TGTGCCAGCAGCTCAACCTACGAGCAGTACTTC.

V gene TRBV11-2 combines with J gene TRBJ1-2; a possible D gene is TRBD1 (5 bases). V dropped 4 bases and J dropped 4 bases, with 13 bases sitting between them. The CDR3 has 14 amino acids. Germline lookup yields CDR1 SGHAT and CDR2 FQNNGV. CDR3 in DNA: TGTGCCAGCAGCTCTCAGACAGTCTTCTATGGCTACACCTTC. Translating gives CASSSQTVFYGYTF.

CDR3 sequence: CASSSRFTDTQYF. CDR3 DNA: TGTGCCAGCAGTTCGCGTTTCACAGATACGCAGTATTTT. This sequence joins TRBV7-2 and TRBJ2-3; D remains unclear. Germline CDR1 reads SGHTA; CDR2 reads FQGNSA. This CDR3 contains 13 residues. V lost 6 bases and J lost 2, with 9 bases in between.

This chain joins TRBV7-9 and TRBJ1-3; 8 nucleotides agree with TRBD1. The V segment lost 2 bases and the J segment 1 base; nucleotides outside the gene matches: 4. CDR1 SEHNR and CDR2 FQNEAQ come from the germline V gene (reference sequence). The length of the CDR3 is 16 residues. The CDR3: CASSLRQGASGNTIYF. CDR3 sequence (DNA): TGTGCCAGCAGCTTAAGGCAGGGGGCGTCTGGAAACACCATATATTTT.

This sequence joins TRBV5-5 and TRBJ1-2; the match to TRBD1 covers 7 bases. The CDR3 runs to 17 residues. V was pared by 0 bases and J by 0 bases, with 8 bases of the junction left unmatched. Germline-derived CDR1 and CDR2 are SGHKS and YYEKEE (reference sequence). CDR3 nucleotides: TGTGCCAGCAGCTTGGCCCCACGGACAGGTCCTAACTATGGCTACACCTTC. Encoded protein: CASSLAPRTGPNYGYTF.

The chain has TRBV4-3 and TRBJ2-2, with a tentative D call TRBD2 (6 bases). The V and J ends lost 1 base and 3 bases respectively, with 6 bases between them. In germline, CDR1 is LGHNA, CDR2 YSLEER. The CDR3 sequence is 14 residues long. The CDR3 DNA follows: TGCGCCAGCAGCCAAGTAGCGGACACCGGGGAGCTGTTTTTT. It yields the protein CASSQVADTGELFF.

The genes are TRBV7-2 and TRBJ2-3, with 8 nucleotides matching TRBD2. The CDR3 loop spans 15 amino acids. Germline V gene sequence: CDR1 SGHTA, CDR2 FQGNSA. Trimming cost V 5 bases and J 2 bases; bases outside gene matches: 6. DNA of the CDR3: TGTGCCAGCAGCATCGGACTAGCTCACACAGATACGCAGTATTTT. Translating gives CASSIGLAHTDTQYF.

This chain's CDR3 is CASSPGQALGSPLHF. The CDR3 bases are TGTGCCAGTAGTCCCGGACAGGCCTTGGGGTCACCCCTCCACTTT. The chain recombines TRBV19 with TRBJ1-6; the match to TRBD1 covers 7 bases. Germline trimming cut 5 bases from V and 10 bases from J; bases unmatched to any gene: 11. The CDR3 consists of 15 residues. Germline CDR1 LNHDA, CDR2 SQIVND (reference sequence).

V and J are TRBV5-1 and TRBJ1-1; 9 bases align to TRBD1. J gave up 4 bases and V 5 bases, and 3 bases lay outside the gene matches. CDR3 length equals 13 residues. From germline, CDR1 is SGHRS and CDR2 YFSETQ. The CDR3: CASRPQGATEAFF. The CDR3 DNA follows: TGCGCCAGCAGACCACAGGGGGCCACTGAAGCTTTCTTT.

This clone came up a few times. The chain links TRBV3-1 (or the pseudogene TRBV3-2) to TRBJ1-5; D gene uncertain. This CDR3 region has 16 residues. Germline CDR1 is LGHDT and CDR2 is YNNKEL (reference sequence). V gave up 0 bases and J gave up 0 bases, with 9 bases separating them. The CDR3 DNA reads TGTGCCAGCAGCCAAGATCTACAGTATAGCAATCAGCCCCAGCATTTT. This translates into CASSQDLQYSNQPQHF.